This TCR beta chain originates from a study of T cells after yellow fever vaccination. Study-wide background: Preparation of the low-cell-number fractions used SMART-Seq v4 Ultra Low Input. Study-level findings and limits: Peaking faster, on day 5 versus 15, the secondary response was nonetheless weaker.

The CDR3 contains 13 residues. CDR1 is LNHNV, CDR2 YYDKDF, per germline (reference sequence). Trimming left V 1 base short and J 4 bases short, with 8 bases between. The sample holds many counts of this clonotype. Its specificity is unknown. TCRdb reprocessed the 5' RACE reads with MiXCR, giving one entry per CDR3 protein. The repertoire holds 110,000 or so distinct CDR3 sequences, with around 6.7% as singletons. The receptor was isolated from a man between 18 and 35 years old who received the YFV17D yellow fever vaccine. Sequenced material: CD4+ T cells sorted from PBMCs, taken more than 40 days after the first yellow fever vaccination. The V and J genes are TRBV15 and TRBJ2-7, with D perhaps matching TRBD2 (6 bases). The CDR3 sequence is CATSRGGEYEQYF. CDR3 in DNA: TGTGCCACCAGCAGAGGGGGGGAGTACGAGCAGTACTTC.